The T cell receptor beta chain described here comes from a study of OX40 agonist ivuxolimab in advanced cancers. Germline V lookup: CDR1 SGHRS, CDR2 YFSETQ. The CDR3 consists of 14 residues. Trimming shortened V by 0 bases and J by 3 bases, and 9 bases separated the two germline ends. The repertoire was sequenced with immunoSEQ multiplex PCR; TCRdb's copy has only in-frame clones and lacks some. Of some 74,000 clones in the sample, 88% are singletons; the top ten hold 0.8% to 1.3%. If patients had autoimmune disease history or systemic immunosuppression, they were excluded. The source was CD4+ or CD8+ T cells sorted from blood, collected in a trial of the OX40 agonist ivuxolimab. The chain combines TRBV5-1 with TRBJ2-5, with no clear D. This receptor was taken from an adult with an advanced solid tumor such as melanoma, head and neck, liver or kidney cancer. CDR3 nucleotide sequence: TGCGCCAGCAGCTTGGGGACGGCCGAAGAGACCCAGTACTTC. It specifies CASSLGTAEETQYF. Using reference TRBV5-1 and TRBJ2-5 for the parts outside the CDR3, the full variable domain is KAGVTQTPRYLIKTRGQQVTLSCSPISGHRSVSWYQQTPGQGLQFLFEYFSETQRNKGNFPGRFSGRQFSNSRSEMNVSTLELGDSALYLCASSLGTAEETQYFGPGTRLLVL.